What follows is one T cell receptor (beta chain) and its context. Its specificity is unknown. This entry comes from a study of post-analysis software for immune sequencing data. Germline CDR1 reads SNHLY; CDR2 reads FYNNEI. The CDR3 has 11 amino acids. TCR beta cDNA libraries included unique molecular identifiers. TCRdb used MiXCR to reprocess the PCR reads, holding one entry per CDR3 protein. The sample lists some 500,000 distinct CDR3 sequences; nearly 45% were seen once. Findings and limits, study-wide: Controls showed lower frequencies than patients for several TRBV segments, and TRBV5-6, TRBV5-1 and TRBV20-1 were among these. When compared against controls, multiple sclerosis patients showed significantly lower normalized Chao1 diversity.

Sequencing was done on a sample of blood. The TCR comes from a girl between 10 and 17 years old with multiple sclerosis. The genes are TRBV2 and TRBJ2-1; D assignment may be TRBD1 or TRBD2 (5 bases each). The CDR3 bases are TGTATGGGGGAGTTTTACAATGAGCAGTTCTTC. It codes for CMGEFYNEQFF. The whole variable domain, filled in from reference TRBV2 and TRBJ2-1, reads EPEVTQTPSHQVTQMGQEVILRCVPISNHLYFYWYRQILGQKVEFLVSFYNNEISEKSEIFDDQFSVERPDGSNFTLKIRSTKLEDSAMYFCMGEFYNEQFFGPGTRLTVL.